A single count supports the clone carrying this T cell receptor (beta chain). The antigen is undetermined. The data originate from a study of cytomegalovirus exposure and HLA in healthy donors. Study-level results: A few CMV-associated chains proved CMV antigen-specific in vitro. An analysis was carried out at a later point. It showed that HLA-associated TCR beta chains were more clonally expanded than equally common non-associated chains.

13 Jbeta primers and 60 Vbeta primers were used for the PCR. Some clones are missing from TCRdb's copy, which holds only in-frame ones; the method was immunoSEQ multiplex PCR. The profile shows roughly 170,000 clones, approximately 80% of them singletons. Losses at the gene ends were 4 bases for V and 3 bases for J; bases not matched to a gene: 6. CDR3 length: 15 residues. Germline loops: CDR1 MNHEY, CDR2 SMNVEV (reference sequence). This receptor was obtained from a boy aged 10-17 years in good health and CMV-seronegative. This sequence joins TRBV27 and TRBJ1-3; 7 nucleotides line up with TRBD1. The sequenced material came from PBMCs. CDR3 nucleotide sequence: TGTGCCAGCAGTTCAGACAGGGCGGGTGGAAACACCATATATTTT. Protein sequence: CASSSDRAGGNTIYF.